A selection of T cell receptor beta chains follows, all from one sample in a study of blood T cell repertoires in COVID-19. The table came from immunoSEQ multiplex PCR; TCRdb's copy has only in-frame clones and leaves some out. The sample comprises around 260,000 clones, more than 75% of which are singletons, and approximately 1.5% rests with the top ten. What was sequenced was peripheral blood. Every receptor here comes from a woman aged 40 to 50 who had recovered from COVID-19. Each CDR3 is given with its conserved first and last residue. A D gene is named only where the DNA matches it firmly. Clone size is given for some rows only: seen once, a few or many times, or a class if the clone is expanded.

D,length,J,V,size,CDR3,DNA
TRBD1,14,TRBJ1-2,TRBV5-1,.,CASSWTGGSEGYTF,TGCGCCAGCAGCTGGACAGGGGGCTCCGAGGGCTACACCTTC
.,12,TRBJ1-1,TRBV5-1,.,CASEDSLSGAFF,TGCGCCAGCGAGGACAGTCTCTCGGGAGCTTTCTTT
.,13,TRBJ1-2,TRBV30,.,CAWSHTGSGGYTF,TGTGCCTGGAGTCATACAGGGTCAGGCGGCTACACCTTC
.,15,TRBJ1-1,TRBV4-2,.,CASSQDQGRNTEAFF,TGTGCCAGCAGCCAAGATCAGGGGAGGAACACTGAAGCTTTCTTT
.,13,TRBJ2-3,TRBV5-1,.,CASSFRRADTQYF,TGCGCCAGCAGCTTTAGGAGGGCAGATACGCAGTATTTT
.,12,TRBJ1-2,TRBV5-1,.,CASSWGEYGYTF,TGCGCCAGCAGCTGGGGAGAGTATGGCTACACCTTC
.,17,TRBJ1-2,TRBV30,.,CAWSVLGQPLGGYGYTF,TGTGCCTGGAGTGTACTAGGTCAGCCCTTAGGGGGCTATGGCTACACCTTC
.,12,TRBJ2-5,TRBV10-3,.,CAISPGQETQYF,TGTGCCATCAGTCCGGGCCAAGAGACCCAGTACTTC
TRBD1,15,TRBJ1-1,TRBV30,.,CAWSPWDRGNTEAFF,TGTGCCTGGAGTCCTTGGGACAGGGGGAACACTGAAGCTTTCTTT
TRBD1,14,TRBJ1-5,TRBV4-2,.,CASSYTGVGQPQHF,TGTGCCAGCAGCTATACAGGGGTCGGGCAGCCCCAGCATTTT
TRBD2,14,TRBJ2-5,TRBV9,once,CASSISAGEETQYF,TGTGCCAGCAGCATCTCAGCGGGAGAAGAGACCCAGTACTTC
.,14,TRBJ2-7,TRBV18,.,CASSIYRSSYEQYF,TGTGCCAGCTCAATCTATCGGAGCTCCTACGAGCAGTACTTC
.,14,TRBJ2-3,TRBV5-1,.,CASSSTAHTDTQYF,TGCGCCAGCAGCTCGACAGCTCACACAGATACGCAGTATTTT
.,14,TRBJ2-1,TRBV11-2,.,CASGRPLQSNEQFF,TGTGCCAGCGGCCGGCCCTTACAGAGTAATGAGCAGTTCTTC
.,18,TRBJ1-1,TRBV24-1,.,CATSEKAGPSGLNTEAFF,TGTGCCACCAGTGAAAAAGCAGGCCCGTCGGGATTGAACACTGAAGCTTTCTTT
.,14,TRBJ1-1,TRBV6-2/TRBV6-3,.,CASSPRGEDTEAFF,TGTGCCAGCAGTCCCCGCGGGGAGGACACTGAAGCTTTCTTT
TRBD1,15,TRBJ1-2,TRBV29-1,.,CSVEGTDNFNYGYTF,TGCAGCGTGGAGGGGACAGACAACTTCAACTATGGCTACACCTTC
.,11,TRBJ2-1,TRBV2,.,CASWALDEQFF,TGTGCCAGCTGGGCCTTGGATGAGCAGTTCTTC
.,18,TRBJ1-6,TRBV12-5,.,CASGSTPTGSSYNSPLHF,TGTGCTAGTGGTTCAACCCCGACAGGCAGCTCCTATAATTCACCCCTCCACTTT
TRBD1,13,TRBJ1-1,TRBV2,.,CASGTGGIFEAFF,TGTGCCAGCGGAACAGGGGGTATATTTGAAGCTTTCTTT
TRBD1,12,TRBJ1-2,TRBV9,.,CASRGQGQGYTF,TGTGCCAGCAGAGGACAGGGCCAAGGCTACACCTTC
TRBD1,13,TRBJ1-2,TRBV6-6,.,CASSPATGVGYTF,TGTGCCAGCAGCCCCGCCACAGGGGTGGGCTACACCTTC
TRBD1,15,TRBJ1-1,TRBV2,.,CASRRGQILNTEAFF,TGTGCCAGCAGAAGGGGACAGATACTGAACACTGAAGCTTTCTTT
TRBD1,16,TRBJ2-2,TRBV24-1,.,CATSSSGGSGTGELFF,TGTGCCACCAGTTCATCAGGGGGCTCGGGGACCGGGGAGCTGTTTTTT
TRBD1,18,TRBJ1-3,TRBV9,.,CASSVIPLQGPSGNTIYF,TGTGCCAGCAGCGTAATTCCCCTACAGGGGCCCTCTGGAAACACCATATATTTT
.,15,TRBJ2-3,TRBV14,.,CASSHNRGVADTQYF,TGTGCCAGCAGCCACAACCGGGGAGTGGCAGATACGCAGTATTTT
TRBD1,11,TRBJ2-5,TRBV7-9,.,CAGQVQETQYF,TGTGCCGGACAGGTTCAAGAGACCCAGTACTTC
.,14,TRBJ1-1,TRBV27,.,CASSLSDSNTEAFF,TGTGCCAGCAGTTTATCGGACAGTAACACTGAAGCTTTCTTT
TRBD2,16,TRBJ2-5,TRBV10-2,.,CASRSTSGGHQETQYF,TGCGCCAGCAGGTCTACTAGCGGGGGGCACCAAGAGACCCAGTACTTC
.,15,TRBJ2-1,TRBV24-1,.,CATSDSGSLNNEQFF,TGTGCCACCAGCGATTCAGGGTCTTTAAACAATGAGCAGTTCTTC
TRBD2,14,TRBJ2-5,TRBV19,.,CATSPGGTEETQYF,TGTGCCACCTCTCCGGGGGGGACCGAAGAGACCCAGTACTTC
TRBD2,13,TRBJ2-7,TRBV19,.,CASSPGLVYEQYF,TGTGCCAGTAGTCCGGGACTAGTGTACGAGCAGTACTTC
TRBD1,18,TRBJ1-2,TRBV9,.,CASSVGDRGYEANYGYTF,TGTGCCAGCAGCGTAGGCGACAGGGGGTATGAAGCTAACTATGGCTACACCTTC
.,13,TRBJ1-1,TRBV7-9,many,CASSHRVNTEAFF,TGTGCCAGCAGCCACAGGGTTAACACTGAAGCTTTCTTT
.,14,TRBJ2-5,TRBV3-1/TRBV3-2,.,CASSPRVDQETQYF,TGTGCCAGCAGCCCCAGGGTCGACCAAGAGACCCAGTACTTC
.,15,TRBJ2-1,TRBV4-1,once,CASSAPGHRTNEQFF,TGCGCCAGCAGCGCCCCGGGACACCGGACCAATGAGCAGTTCTTC
TRBD1,15,TRBJ1-1,TRBV27,.,CASSPSGQGWTEAFF,TGTGCCAGCAGTCCTAGCGGACAGGGATGGACTGAAGCTTTCTTT
.,15,TRBJ2-1,TRBV29-1,.,CSVNIMADPYNEQFF,TGCAGCGTTAATATTATGGCAGATCCCTACAATGAGCAGTTCTTC
.,15,TRBJ2-7,TRBV11-3,.,CASSLRGDKSYEQYF,TGTGCCAGCAGCTTAAGAGGGGACAAGTCCTACGAGCAGTACTTC
.,13,TRBJ1-1,TRBV7-9,.,CASRPGGRTEAFF,TGTGCCAGCAGACCTGGCGGTCGCACTGAAGCTTTCTTT